This T cell receptor beta chain was observed in a study of blood T cell repertoires in COVID-19. Study summary: PBMCs, B-cell-depleted T cells, or T cells provided the cDNA or gDNA that made up the material.

The table came from immunoSEQ multiplex PCR; TCRdb's copy has only in-frame clones and leaves some out. The sample records more than 200,000 clones, more than 70% being singletons. Enrolment of Seattle patients took place during active infection, and they were followed longitudinally. Deletions cut 4 bases from V and 0 bases from J, with 16 bases between. CDR1 and CDR2 (germline): MNHEY, SVGEGT. This CDR3 spans 16 amino acids. The sequencing input was peripheral blood. The TCR comes from a woman under 40 with COVID-19, enrolled during active disease. The chain uses TRBV6-2 or TRBV6-3 and TRBJ2-7, with D maybe TRBD1 (6 bases). The CDR3 region has the DNA TGTGCCAGCAGTTCTTTCCGGACAGCCGGCTCCTACGAGCAGTACTTC. It is translated as CASSSFRTAGSYEQYF.